Below, 29 T cell receptor beta chains from the same sample are listed, as sequenced in a study of response to subunit inactivated influenza vaccine. A single record per CDR3 protein comes from TCRdb applying MiXCR to the RT-PCR reads. This table has hundreds of thousands of distinct CDR3 sequences, 7.6% appearing once. Sequencing was performed on PBMCs from blood, taken approximately 25 months after vaccination. These receptors were obtained from a man aged 45 to 70 who received an inactivated influenza vaccine.

The genes are TRBV11-2 and TRBJ2-5; no clear D. Germline loops: CDR1 SGHAT, CDR2 FQNNGV. The CDR3 is 13 amino acids. Between the trimmed V and J ends, which lost 0 bases and 5 bases, there was a span of 7 bases. The DNA of the CDR3 is TGTGCCAGCAGCTTAGATTCTGTGGAGACCCAGTACTTC. Amino acid sequence: CASSLDSVETQYF. Based on the CDR3 plus reference TRBV11-2 and TRBJ2-5, the full variable domain is EAGVAQSPRYKIIEKRQSVAFWCNPISGHATLYWYQQILGQGPKLLIQFQNNGVVDDSQLPKDRFSAERLKGVDSTLKIQPAKLEDSAVYLCASSLDSVETQYFGPGTRLLVL.

This clonotype was found a few times. The CDR3 sequence is CASSDRLNEQFF. The CDR3 coding sequence is TGTGCCAGCAGCGACAGGCTCAATGAGCAGTTCTTC. The rearrangement joins TRBV6-6 to TRBJ2-1; maybe TRBD1 (6 bases). This CDR3 contains 12 residues. Germline V lookup: CDR1 MNHNY, CDR2 SVGAGI (reference sequence). The V end lost 6 bases, the J end lost 6 bases, and 9 bases lay between the germline ends.

This rearrangement joins TRBV3-1 to TRBJ2-3, with D unclear. The CDR3 totals 16 residues. Germline V CDR1 and CDR2: LGHDT, YNNKEL (reference sequence). V dropped 4 bases and J dropped 6 bases, with 20 bases sitting between them. The CDR3 DNA follows: TGTGCCAGCAGCCCAACGGGTTTTTTTGAGGCGGATACGCAGTATTTT. Its translation: CASSPTGFFEADTQYF.

This clonotype showed up many times. V is TRBV6-1 and J is TRBJ2-5; 7 bases fit TRBD2. Trimming removed 2 bases from V and 1 base from J; junction bases left unmatched: 7. CDR3 length: 16 residues. Germline V gene lookup returns CDR1 MNHNS and CDR2 SASEGT. CDR3 protein: CASSEWAGRAQETQYF. In DNA form, the CDR3 reads TGTGCCAGCAGTGAATGGGCAGGGAGGGCCCAAGAGACCCAGTACTTC.

This clonotype was detected only a few times. The V gene is TRBV6-5, the J gene TRBJ1-3; D uncertain. CDR1 is MNHEY, CDR2 SVGAGI, per germline. V dropped 0 bases and J dropped 0 bases, with 12 bases sitting between them. CDR3 length equals 17 residues. This CDR3 is CASSYSTFPSSGNTIYF. Written as DNA, the CDR3 is TGTGCCAGCAGTTACTCGACGTTCCCGAGCTCTGGAAACACCATATATTTT.

Ten or more counts support this clonotype. This chain links TRBV12-3 or TRBV12-4 with TRBJ1-6, with D unresolved. The CDR3 length is 13 residues. V lost 6 bases and J lost 8, with 11 bases in between. In DNA form, the CDR3 reads TGTGCCAGCAGCCCCGGCGGGGATTCACCCCTCCACTTT. Translating it yields CASSPGGDSPLHF.

This clonotype was observed many times. The chain combines TRBV20-1 with TRBJ2-7; the match to TRBD2 covers 8 bases. Trimming removed 6 bases from V and 0 bases from J; junction bases left unmatched: 4. Germline CDR1 and CDR2: DFQATT and SNEGSKA (reference sequence). CDR3 size: 13 residues. CDR3 residues: CSADSGTSYEQYF. In DNA form, the CDR3 reads TGCAGTGCGGATAGCGGGACCTCCTACGAGCAGTACTTC.

CDR3 sequence reads: CASSVGGGQNIQYF. The CDR3 region has the DNA TGTGCCAGCAGTGTGGGGGGCGGCCAAAACATTCAGTACTTC. This sequence joins TRBV2 and TRBJ2-4; D tentatively fits TRBD1 or TRBD2 (6 bases each). CDR3 length equals 14 residues. V gave up 4 bases and J gave up 5 bases, with 12 bases separating them. Per germline, CDR1 SNHLY and CDR2 FYNNEI.

The CDR3 nucleotides are TGTGCCAGCAGCTCACGCCTACAGACTAGCGGGAGTTTGAGTGCGGATACGCAGTATTTT. It translates to CASSSRLQTSGSLSADTQYF. The chain carries TRBV5-4 and TRBJ2-3, with 12 bases matching TRBD2. CDR1 and CDR2 (germline): SGHNT, YYREEE (reference sequence). J gave up 6 bases and V 3 bases, and 20 bases lay outside the gene matches. The CDR3 covers 20 residues.

This clonotype has a handful of counts. The chain combines TRBV7-2 with TRBJ2-7; D is unclear. V was pared by 4 bases and J by 0 bases, with 7 bases between. CDR1 is SGHTA and CDR2 is FQGNSA in the germline V gene. The CDR3 loop spans 13 amino acids. This CDR3 reads CASSSQFSYEQYF. Written as DNA, the CDR3 is TGTGCCAGCAGCTCCCAATTCTCCTACGAGCAGTACTTC.

This clonotype was observed many times. The chain recombines TRBV25-1 with TRBJ2-5; D not certain. The CDR3 sequence is 15 residues long. Trimming removed 6 bases at V and 0 bases at J, with 14 bases between. The germline gives CDR1 MGHDK, CDR2 SYGVNS. CDR3 sequence reads: CASSTSLTDQETQYF. The CDR3 coding sequence is TGTGCCAGCAGCACCTCGTTGACGGACCAAGAGACCCAGTACTTC.

The chain carries TRBV19 and TRBJ2-7; D may be TRBD1 or TRBD2 (5 bases each). The V gene's germline CDR1 is LNHDA and CDR2 SQIVND (reference sequence). Trimming removed 6 bases at V and 5 bases at J, with 14 bases between. This CDR3 has 13 amino acids. The chain's CDR3 is CASSIGGGDEQYF. The DNA for the CDR3 is TGTGCCAGTAGCATCGGTGGGGGAGACGAGCAGTACTTC.

This clonotype was seen a handful of times. The CDR3 reads CATSRVVSNQPQHF. CDR3 in DNA: TGTGCCACCAGCAGAGTAGTAAGCAATCAGCCCCAGCATTTT. The gene calls are TRBV15 and TRBJ1-5, with D hard to call. V was trimmed by 1 base and J by 1 base, leaving 5 bases between them. The CDR3 contains 14 residues. Germline V lookup: CDR1 LNHNV, CDR2 YYDKDF (reference sequence). Together with reference TRBV15 and TRBJ1-5, the CDR3 gives the full variable domain: DAMVIQNPRYQVTQFGKPVTLSCSQTLNHNVMYWYQQKSSQAPKLLFHYYDKDFNNEADTPDNFQSRRPNTSFCFLDIRSPGLGDTAMYLCATSRVVSNQPQHFGDGTRLSIL.

This clonotype was seen a few times. This sequence joins TRBV19 and TRBJ2-2, with D perhaps matching TRBD2 (5 bases). V was trimmed by 3 bases and J by 0 bases, leaving 8 bases between them. Germline CDR1 and CDR2: LNHDA and SQIVND (reference sequence). The CDR3 runs to 15 residues. CDR3 in amino acids: CASSIVGTNTGELFF. In DNA form, the CDR3 reads TGTGCCAGTAGTATTGTCGGGACGAACACCGGGGAGCTGTTTTTT.

This clonotype was found a few times. The chain employs TRBV4-3 and TRBJ2-4; no clear D. The ends were cut back, 0 bases at V and 12 bases at J, with 12 bases in the middle. The germline V gene has CDR1 LGHNA and CDR2 YSLEER. This CDR3 region has 13 residues. CDR3 amino acids: CASSQDSELAQYF. In DNA form, the CDR3 reads TGCGCCAGCAGCCAAGATTCCGAGTTAGCTCAGTACTTC.

The sample holds many counts of this clonotype. The chain carries TRBV12-3 or TRBV12-4 and TRBJ2-3; 11 positions agree with TRBD2. The V and J ends lost 4 bases and 1 base, in that order; junction bases with no gene match: 13. CDR3 length equals 19 residues. Here the CDR3 reads CASSSNRLAGFAGTDTQYF. In DNA form, the CDR3 reads TGTGCCAGCAGTTCAAACCGACTAGCGGGGTTTGCAGGCACAGATACGCAGTATTTT.

This clonotype has only a few counts. This chain uses TRBV27 with TRBJ1-6; a possible D gene is TRBD1 (5 bases). CDR3 length equals 14 residues. With 0 bases removed from V and 10 bases from J, the gap between germline ends came to 10 bases. Germline CDR1 and CDR2: MNHEY and SMNVEV (reference sequence). CDR3 in DNA: TGTGCCAGCAGTTTATCACAGGCTTCCTCACCCCTCCACTTT. Amino acids: CASSLSQASSPLHF.

This clonotype was counted at least ten times. This chain connects TRBV29-1 to TRBJ1-4; no definite D call. Germline loops: CDR1 SQVTM, CDR2 ANQGSEA. Trimming took off 6 bases at V and 6 bases at J, with 17 bases between the two ends. This CDR3 comprises 14 residues. For the CDR3, the DNA is TGCAGCGTCCTCGGCCTGGTGACCGATGAAAAACTGTTTTTT. Protein product: CSVLGLVTDEKLFF.

This clonotype was observed a handful of times. The V gene is TRBV20-1, the J gene TRBJ2-1; D is undetermined. Trimming shortened V by 0 bases and J by 1 base, and 7 bases separated the two germline ends. The germline V gene has CDR1 DFQATT and CDR2 SNEGSKA (reference sequence). This CDR3 is built from 14 residues. This CDR3 is CSARDRLSYNEQFF. DNA for the CDR3: TGCAGTGCTAGAGACCGCCTATCCTACAATGAGCAGTTCTTC.

This clonotype was seen only a few times. The chain has TRBV2 and TRBJ1-1, with D possibly matching TRBD1 (5 bases). The CDR3 loop spans 14 amino acids. CDR1 is SNHLY, CDR2 FYNNEI, per germline. V gave up 5 bases and J gave up 0 bases, with 10 bases separating them. CDR3 protein: CASSKGPLNTEAFF. The CDR3 DNA reads TGTGCCAGCAGTAAGGGACCGCTGAACACTGAAGCTTTCTTT.

This clonotype was observed at least ten times. CDR3 loop: CASSAGKGNQPQHF. The CDR3 DNA reads TGTGCCAGCAGCGCTGGAAAAGGCAATCAGCCCCAGCATTTT. This sequence joins TRBV2 and TRBJ1-5; no clear D. The CDR3 runs 14 residues. From germline, CDR1 is SNHLY and CDR2 FYNNEI. The germline V and J ends were trimmed by 6 bases and 2 bases, with 11 bases remaining between them.

The table lists this clonotype with many counts. The rearrangement joins TRBV29-1 to TRBJ2-2; perhaps TRBD2 as D (6 bases). This CDR3 is 16 amino acids long. The V gene lost 0 bases and the J gene lost 1 base, with 12 bases spanning the gap. In germline, CDR1 is SQVTM, CDR2 ANQGSEA. This CDR3 reads CSVEDRGSGNTGELFF. CDR3 DNA sequence: TGCAGCGTTGAAGATCGTGGTAGCGGGAACACCGGGGAGCTGTTTTTT.

The V and J genes are TRBV10-1 and TRBJ2-7; D remains ambiguous. This CDR3 region has 17 residues. The germline V gene has CDR1 WNHNN and CDR2 SYGVQD (reference sequence). V lost 0 bases to trimming and J lost 4 bases, with 19 bases between them. For the CDR3, the DNA is TGCGCCAGCAGTGAGTCGATCGGCCTGGAAAAACAATACGAGCAGTACTTC. Translating it yields CASSESIGLEKQYEQYF.

This clonotype was counted only a few times. One end of the junction varies from germline; a read error may be responsible. The chain uses TRBV4-2 and TRBJ2-7, with unresolved D. Germline lookup yields CDR1 LGHNA and CDR2 YNFKEQ. The CDR3 runs to 14 residues. The CDR3 here is CASSQVGQPYEQYF. The CDR3 DNA follows: TGTGCCAGCAGTCAAGTGGGCCAGCCCTACGAGCAGTACTTC.

The V gene is TRBV20-1, the J gene TRBJ2-6, with TRBD1 matching over 8 bases. The length of the CDR3 is 15 residues. V gave up 6 bases and J gave up 1 base; unmatched junction bases: 5. Germline assignment: CDR1 DFQATT and CDR2 SNEGSKA (reference sequence). CDR3 residues: CSAPQGASGANVLTF. CDR3 nucleotide sequence: TGCAGTGCCCCTCAGGGGGCGTCTGGGGCCAACGTCCTGACTTTC.

This clonotype showed up many times. The chain joins TRBV24-1 to TRBJ2-1; D remains unclear. This CDR3 has 11 residues. CDR1 KGHDR and CDR2 SFDVKD come from the germline V gene. V shed 6 bases and J shed 3 bases, with 2 bases lying between them. CDR3 nucleotides: TGTGCCACCAGTTTCTACAATGAGCAGTTCTTC. This codes for CATSFYNEQFF.

This clonotype showed up just a few times. As DNA, the CDR3 is TGCGCCAGCAGCTTGGGGGACAAATACAATGAGCAGTTCTTC. It yields the protein CASSLGDKYNEQFF. V is TRBV5-1 and J is TRBJ2-1, with a weak D call TRBD1 (6 bases). The CDR3 is made up of 14 amino acids. Between the trimmed V and J ends, which lost 0 bases and 4 bases, there was a span of 8 bases. Germline V gives CDR1 SGHRS, CDR2 YFSETQ.

This clonotype has a count of ten or more. The J gene is TRBJ1-6, the V gene TRBV30; D call uncertain. The CDR3 extends over 13 amino acids. CDR1 and CDR2 from the germline V gene are GTSNPN and SVGIG (reference sequence). Trimming cost V 4 bases and J 7 bases, with 11 bases left between them. DNA for the CDR3: TGTGCCTGGAACGTAGGACCCAATTCACCCCTCCACTTT. Its protein is CAWNVGPNSPLHF. The whole variable domain, remainder taken from reference TRBV30 and TRBJ1-6, is SQTIHQWPATLVQPVGSPLSLECTVEGTSNPNLYWYRQAAGRGLQLLFYSVGIGQISSEVPQNLSASRPQDRQFILSSKKLLLSDSGFYLCAWNVGPNSPLHFGNGTRLTVT.

The V and J genes are TRBV5-1 and TRBJ2-3; TRBD1 might be the D (5 bases). V lost 1 base and J lost 3, with 12 bases in between. The CDR3 totals 15 residues. The germline CDR1 and CDR2 sequences are SGHRS and YFSETQ. The CDR3 DNA reads TGCGCCAGCAGCTTGCCTCAGGGTGGTACAGATACGCAGTATTTT. Its translation: CASSLPQGGTDTQYF.